This TCR beta chain originates from a study of cytomegalovirus exposure and HLA in healthy donors. Study summary: Earlier findings included roughly 120 million unique TCR beta sequences obtained from 150 million to 200 million T cells.

It was with 60 Vbeta and 13 Jbeta primers that the PCR ran. Sequencing was performed with immunoSEQ multiplex PCR; in TCRdb, only in-frame clones are kept and a portion is missing. The data hold over 200,000 clones, with 85% observed a single time. Points on this clone: Its antigen is currently unknown.

Whole-study results and caveats: In vitro, three CMV-associated chains proved specific for CMV antigens.

The CDR3 covers 11 residues. The V and J ends lost 4 bases and 7 bases respectively, with 8 bases between them. CDR1 SEHNR and CDR2 FQNEAQ come from the germline V gene (reference sequence). The sequence was collected from a human donor in good health. J is TRBJ2-7 and V is TRBV7-9; D gene uncertain. Material: PBMCs. The CDR3 loop reads CASSSTGEQYF. CDR3 DNA: TGTGCCAGCAGCTCAACCGGGGAGCAGTACTTC.